This T cell receptor beta chain was identified during a study of blood T cell repertoires in COVID-19. Overall study context: The origin of the acute and convalescent COVID-19 samples was the United States, Italy and Spain. T cells, B-cell-depleted T cells, or PBMCs supplied cDNA or gDNA.

J lost 3 bases, V lost 6 bases, and 6 bases had no gene match. The CDR3 sequence is 15 residues long. The germline V gene has CDR1 SGHVS and CDR2 FQNEAQ. Per the original data handling: Reference gene primer amplification yielded estimated nucleated cell counts. Using immunoSEQ multiplex PCR, the repertoire was profiled, and TCRdb retains in-frame clones only, with some absent. That table is the source of V, J and clone size, and D and trimming were worked out from the DNA. The table shows over 60,000 clones, with nearly 90% occurring only once. Sequencing was performed on peripheral blood. This chain connects TRBV7-8 to TRBJ2-3; 10 nucleotides match TRBD1. The TCR originated in a woman aged 50 to 60 with active COVID-19. CDR3 DNA: TGTGCCAGCAGACCCGGACAGGGGGAAACAGATACGCAGTATTTT. Amino acid sequence: CASRPGQGETDTQYF.